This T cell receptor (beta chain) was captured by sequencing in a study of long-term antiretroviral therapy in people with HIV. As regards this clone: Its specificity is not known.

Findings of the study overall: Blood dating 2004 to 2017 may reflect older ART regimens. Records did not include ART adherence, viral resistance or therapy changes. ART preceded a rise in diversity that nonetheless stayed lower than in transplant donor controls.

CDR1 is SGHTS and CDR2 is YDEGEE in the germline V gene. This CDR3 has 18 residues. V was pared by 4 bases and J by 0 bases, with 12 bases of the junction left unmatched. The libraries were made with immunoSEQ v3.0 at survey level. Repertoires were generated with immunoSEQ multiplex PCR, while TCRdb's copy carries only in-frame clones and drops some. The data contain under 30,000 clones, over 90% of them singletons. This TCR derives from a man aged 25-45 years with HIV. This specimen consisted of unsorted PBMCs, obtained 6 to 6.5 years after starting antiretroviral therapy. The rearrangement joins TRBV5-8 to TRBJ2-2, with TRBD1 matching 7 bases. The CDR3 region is CASSLYPPGTANTGELFF. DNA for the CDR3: TGTGCCAGCAGCCTATACCCCCCCGGGACAGCGAACACCGGGGAGCTGTTTTTT.